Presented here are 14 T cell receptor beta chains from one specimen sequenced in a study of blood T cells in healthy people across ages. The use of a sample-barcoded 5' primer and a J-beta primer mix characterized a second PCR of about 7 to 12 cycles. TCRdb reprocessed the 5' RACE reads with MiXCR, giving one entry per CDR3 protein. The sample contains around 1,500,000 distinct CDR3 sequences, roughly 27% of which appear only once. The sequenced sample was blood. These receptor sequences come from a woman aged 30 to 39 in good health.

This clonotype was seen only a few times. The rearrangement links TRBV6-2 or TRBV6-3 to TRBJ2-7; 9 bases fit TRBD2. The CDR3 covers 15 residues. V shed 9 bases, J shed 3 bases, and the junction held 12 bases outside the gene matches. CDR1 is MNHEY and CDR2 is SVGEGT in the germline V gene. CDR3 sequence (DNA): TGTGCCAGACCCTGCGCGGGAGGGGACATCTACGAGCAGTACTTC. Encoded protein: CARPCAGGDIYEQYF.

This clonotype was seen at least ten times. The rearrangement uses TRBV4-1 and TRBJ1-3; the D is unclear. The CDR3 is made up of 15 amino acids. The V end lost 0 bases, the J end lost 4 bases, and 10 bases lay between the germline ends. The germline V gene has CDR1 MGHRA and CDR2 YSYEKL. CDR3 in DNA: TGCGCCAGCAGCCAAGAGGGAACATCGGGAAACACCATATATTTT. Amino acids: CASSQEGTSGNTIYF.

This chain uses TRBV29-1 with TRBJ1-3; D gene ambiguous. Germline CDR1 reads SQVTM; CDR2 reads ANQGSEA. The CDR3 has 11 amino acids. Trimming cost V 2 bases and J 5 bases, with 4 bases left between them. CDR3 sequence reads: CSVERRNTIYF. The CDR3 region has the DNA TGCAGCGTTGAACGTAGAAACACCATATATTTT.

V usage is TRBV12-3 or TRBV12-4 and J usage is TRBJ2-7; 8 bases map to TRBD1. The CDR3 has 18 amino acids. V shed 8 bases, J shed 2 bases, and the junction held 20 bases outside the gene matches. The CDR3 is CASSLWGIGQGAAYEQYF. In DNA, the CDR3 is TGTGCCAGCTCCCTATGGGGGATAGGACAGGGAGCGGCCTACGAGCAGTACTTC.

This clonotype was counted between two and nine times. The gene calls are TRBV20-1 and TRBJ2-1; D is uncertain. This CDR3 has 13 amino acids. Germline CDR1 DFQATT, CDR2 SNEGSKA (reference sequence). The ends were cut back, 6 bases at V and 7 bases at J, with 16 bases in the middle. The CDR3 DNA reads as TGCAGTGCCGTCCCCGCAGGAATGAATGAGCAGTTCTTC. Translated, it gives CSAVPAGMNEQFF.

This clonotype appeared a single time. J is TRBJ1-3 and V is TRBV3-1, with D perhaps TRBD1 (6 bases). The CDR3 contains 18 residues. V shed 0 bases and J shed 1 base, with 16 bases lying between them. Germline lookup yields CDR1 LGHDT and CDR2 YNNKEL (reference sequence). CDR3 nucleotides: TGTGCCAGCAGCCAAGATTGGGCCCCTACAGGGTCTGGAAACACCATATATTTT. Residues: CASSQDWAPTGSGNTIYF.

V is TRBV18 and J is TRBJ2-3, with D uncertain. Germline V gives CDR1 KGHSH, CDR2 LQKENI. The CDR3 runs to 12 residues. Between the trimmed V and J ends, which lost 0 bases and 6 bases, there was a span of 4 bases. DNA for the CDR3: TGTGCCAGCTCACCACCGGTGGATACGCAGTATTTT. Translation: CASSPPVDTQYF.

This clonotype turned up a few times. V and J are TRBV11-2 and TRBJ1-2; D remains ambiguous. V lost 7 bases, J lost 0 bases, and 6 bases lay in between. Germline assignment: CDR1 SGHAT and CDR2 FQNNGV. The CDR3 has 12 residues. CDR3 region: CASTLSNYGYTF. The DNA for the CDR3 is TGTGCCAGCACTCTATCTAACTATGGCTACACCTTC.

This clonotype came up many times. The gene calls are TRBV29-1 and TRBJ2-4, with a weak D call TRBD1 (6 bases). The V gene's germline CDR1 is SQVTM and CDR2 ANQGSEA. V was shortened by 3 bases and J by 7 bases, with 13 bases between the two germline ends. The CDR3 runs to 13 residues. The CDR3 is CSVEIQGSNIQYF. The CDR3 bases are TGCAGCGTTGAGATACAGGGTAGTAACATTCAGTACTTC.

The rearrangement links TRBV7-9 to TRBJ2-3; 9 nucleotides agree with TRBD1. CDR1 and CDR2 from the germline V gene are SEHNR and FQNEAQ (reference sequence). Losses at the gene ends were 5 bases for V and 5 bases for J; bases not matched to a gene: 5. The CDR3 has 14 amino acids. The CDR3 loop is CASSPRTGVDTQYF. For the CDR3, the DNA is TGTGCCAGCAGCCCCCGGACAGGGGTAGATACGCAGTATTTT.

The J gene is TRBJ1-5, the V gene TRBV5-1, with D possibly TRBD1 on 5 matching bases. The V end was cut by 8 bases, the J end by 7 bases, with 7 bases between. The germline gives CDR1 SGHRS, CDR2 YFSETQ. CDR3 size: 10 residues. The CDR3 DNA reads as TGCGCCAGACAGGTACAGCCCCAGCATTTT. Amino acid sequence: CARQVQPQHF.

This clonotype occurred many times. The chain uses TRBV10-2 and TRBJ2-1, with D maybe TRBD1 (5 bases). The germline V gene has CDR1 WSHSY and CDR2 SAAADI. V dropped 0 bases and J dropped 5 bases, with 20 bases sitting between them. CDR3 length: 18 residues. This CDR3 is CASSESGAAAGINNEQFF. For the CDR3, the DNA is TGCGCCAGCAGTGAGTCTGGGGCCGCAGCAGGGATCAACAATGAGCAGTTCTTC.

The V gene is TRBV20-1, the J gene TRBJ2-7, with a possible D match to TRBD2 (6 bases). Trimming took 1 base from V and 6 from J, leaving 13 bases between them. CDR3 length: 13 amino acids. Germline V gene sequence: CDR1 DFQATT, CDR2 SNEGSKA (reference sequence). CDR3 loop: CSARARYGSEQYF. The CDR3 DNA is TGCAGTGCTAGAGCCCGCTACGGGAGCGAGCAGTACTTC.

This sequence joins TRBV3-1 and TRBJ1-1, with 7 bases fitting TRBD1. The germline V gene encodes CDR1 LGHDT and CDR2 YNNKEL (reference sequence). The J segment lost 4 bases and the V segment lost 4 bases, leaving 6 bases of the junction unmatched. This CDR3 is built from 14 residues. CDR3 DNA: TGTGCCAGCAGCCGCGGACAGGACGGCACTGAAGCTTTCTTT. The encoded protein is CASSRGQDGTEAFF.